These 14 T cell receptor beta chains share one sample of origin, sequenced in a study of shared clonotypes between healthy human individuals. The data were produced by immunoSEQ multiplex PCR, yet TCRdb's version contains in-frame clones alone and is incomplete. The table shows 490,000 or so clones, with over 60% occurring only once. Sequencing was done on a sample of PBMCs. These receptors were collected from a woman in her 40s in good health. Some clones in this sample may be carry-over from other donors' samples.

V gene TRBV7-9 combines with J gene TRBJ1-1, with 10 bases matching TRBD1. Germline V gene data show CDR1 as SEHNR and CDR2 as FQNEAQ (reference sequence). The CDR3 is 15 amino acids. With 5 bases clipped from V and 4 bases from J, the junction kept 7 bases outside the gene matches. The CDR3 DNA is TGTGCCAGCAGCCCGACAGGGGGCTTGGGCACTGAAGCTTTCTTT. As protein: CASSPTGGLGTEAFF.

This clone has more than one count but fewer than ten. This chain uses TRBV5-1 with TRBJ2-7; the match to TRBD1 covers 7 bases. V lost 3 bases to trimming and J lost 3 bases; unmatched junction nucleotides: 12. CDR1 is SGHRS and CDR2 is YFSETQ in the germline V gene. The CDR3 contains 16 residues. The CDR3 sequence: CASSWDSSGIYYEQYF. The CDR3 DNA is TGCGCCAGCAGCTGGGACAGCTCGGGGATATACTACGAGCAGTACTTC.

The rearrangement uses TRBV28 and TRBJ2-2; D is possibly TRBD2 (5 bases). This CDR3 spans 14 amino acids. Trimming left V 6 bases short and J 7 bases short, with 15 bases between. Germline V gene data show CDR1 as MDHEN and CDR2 as SYDVKM. The CDR3 here is CASRSTGFVGELFF. Here the CDR3 DNA reads TGTGCCAGCAGATCAACGGGGTTTGTCGGGGAGCTGTTTTTT.

The genes are TRBV30 and TRBJ2-7; D is unresolved. This CDR3 comprises 13 residues. Germline assignment: CDR1 GTSNPN and CDR2 SVGIG (reference sequence). Trimming pared 0 bases from V and 0 bases from J, leaving 6 bases between. The CDR3 nucleotides read TGTGCCTGGAGTGTAGCTAGCTCCTACGAGCAGTACTTC. Protein sequence: CAWSVASSYEQYF.

This clone was seen ten or more times. The chain combines TRBV27 with TRBJ1-2; D may be TRBD1 (6 bases). The CDR3 has 14 amino acids. Looked up from germline, CDR1 is MNHEY and CDR2 is SMNVEV (reference sequence). V was clipped by 6 bases and J by 3 bases, with 14 bases between them. CDR3 nucleotides: TGTGCCAGCAGACGACAGGTTAATGACTATGGCTACACCTTC. It is translated as CASRRQVNDYGYTF.

The chain carries TRBV30 and TRBJ2-7, with unresolved D. CDR3 length: 12 amino acids. Trimming shortened V by 4 bases and J by 2 bases, and 9 bases separated the two germline ends. The germline gives CDR1 GTSNPN, CDR2 SVGIG (reference sequence). This chain's CDR3 is CAWMDRPYEQYF. CDR3 nucleotides: TGTGCCTGGATGGACCGCCCCTACGAGCAGTACTTC.

The rearrangement joins TRBV15 to TRBJ1-1, with a tentative D call TRBD1 (5 bases). From germline, CDR1 is LNHNV and CDR2 YYDKDF (reference sequence). The CDR3 has 15 amino acids. V was shortened by 0 bases and J by 1 base, with 9 bases between the two germline ends. CDR3: CATSRDVGENTEAFF. The CDR3 DNA follows: TGTGCCACCAGCAGAGATGTGGGGGAGAACACTGAAGCTTTCTTT.

To note about this clone: With a far larger clone one base away, a read error is the likely cause. Other nucleotide sequences in the sample specify the same CDR3. Written as DNA, the CDR3 is TGTGCCTGGTCCAGGCGGAACACTGAAGCTTTCTTT. It specifies CAWSRRNTEAFF. V usage is TRBV30 and J usage is TRBJ1-1; unclear D gene. The ends were cut back, 5 bases at V and 1 base at J, with 8 bases in the middle. This CDR3 region has 12 residues. Germline-derived CDR1 and CDR2 are GTSNPN and SVGIG (reference sequence).

The chain couples TRBV2 to TRBJ1-6, with D maybe TRBD1 (5 bases). This CDR3 contains 15 residues. V lost 6 bases and J 9 bases, leaving 18 bases between the germline ends. From germline, CDR1 is SNHLY and CDR2 FYNNEI. CDR3 loop: CASSRTDSLGSPLHF. The CDR3 DNA reads TGTGCCAGCAGCCGTACCGACAGCTTAGGTTCACCCCTCCACTTT.

The chain carries TRBV7-2 and TRBJ2-2, with D uncertain. Germline CDR1 reads SGHTA; CDR2 reads FQGNSA. The length of the CDR3 is 14 residues. Between the trimmed V and J ends, which lost 7 bases and 1 base, there was a span of 10 bases. The DNA of the CDR3 is TGTGCCAGCACCTCGGCCCTGAACACCGGGGAGCTGTTTTTT. Its protein product is CASTSALNTGELFF.

The chain is built from TRBV7-9 and TRBJ1-3, with D possibly TRBD1 on 6 matching bases. V lost 4 bases and J 2 bases, leaving 12 bases between the germline ends. The CDR3 runs to 15 residues. Germline V gives CDR1 SEHNR, CDR2 FQNEAQ (reference sequence). As DNA, the CDR3 is TGTGCCAGCAGCTCGATACAGGGAGCTGGAAACACCATATATTTT. It translates to CASSSIQGAGNTIYF.

This clone showed up just once. The chain links TRBV7-8 to TRBJ1-5; D unresolved. Germline-derived CDR1 and CDR2 are SGHVS and FQNEAQ. The CDR3 extends over 13 amino acids. Trimming left V 3 bases short and J 7 bases short, with 10 bases between. DNA for the CDR3: TGTGCCAGCAGCTTGCCGGGCGGGCAGCCCCAGCATTTT. This translates into CASSLPGGQPQHF.

The chain carries TRBV4-3 and TRBJ1-2, with D maybe TRBD1 (5 bases). V lost 0 bases to trimming and J lost 4 bases, with 12 bases between them. The CDR3 loop spans 15 amino acids. CDR1 is LGHNA, CDR2 YSLEER, per germline. CDR3 DNA sequence: TGCGCCAGCAGCCAAGAAGGCGGGGGTGGCTATGGCTACACCTTC. This gives the protein CASSQEGGGGYGYTF.

The chain employs TRBV2 and TRBJ2-3, with TRBD2 identical over 10 bases. There are 16 residues in the CDR3. CDR1 SNHLY and CDR2 FYNNEI come from the germline V gene. The J segment lost 6 bases and the V segment lost 1 base, leaving 7 bases of the junction unmatched. CDR3 nucleotide sequence: TGTGCCAGCAGTGAAGAACGGAGCGGGAGGGGCGATACGCAGTATTTT. Protein sequence: CASSEERSGRGDTQYF.